The 26 T cell receptor beta chains listed next were all sequenced from one sample in a study of cytomegalovirus exposure and HLA in healthy donors. Researchers ran the PCR with 60 Vbeta and 13 Jbeta primers. Only in-frame clones appear in the TCRdb table, and some are missing; sequencing was by immunoSEQ multiplex PCR. The sample comprises approximately 100,000 clones, roughly 74% of which are singletons, and under 2% rests with the top ten. Sequenced input: PBMCs. Source of these receptors: a woman in her forties in good health and CMV-seronegative.

The V call is TRBV27, the J call TRBJ2-1; 7 nucleotides align to TRBD2. The germline CDR1 and CDR2 sequences are MNHEY and SMNVEV (reference sequence). J lost 0 bases, V lost 5 bases, and 4 bases had no gene match. The CDR3 extends over 15 amino acids. DNA of the CDR3: TGTGCCAGCAGTAGCGGGGAAGACTCCTACAATGAGCAGTTCTTC. This encodes CASSSGEDSYNEQFF.

The chain combines TRBV28 with TRBJ1-1, with D maybe TRBD1 (5 bases). The germline V and J ends were trimmed by 3 bases and 2 bases, with 10 bases remaining between them. Germline CDR1 reads MDHEN; CDR2 reads SYDVKM. The CDR3 sequence is 14 residues long. Written as DNA, the CDR3 is TGTGCCAGCAGTTTGGGACTGATTAACACTGAAGCTTTCTTT. Residues: CASSLGLINTEAFF. Supplemented by reference TRBV28 and TRBJ1-1, the full variable domain reads DVKVTQSSRYLVKRTGEKVFLECVQDMDHENMFWYRQDPGLGLRLIYFSYDVKMKEKGDIPEGYSVSREKKERFSLILESASTNQTSMYLCASSLGLINTEAFFGQGTRLTVV.

The chain is built from TRBV14 and TRBJ2-1, with TRBD2 matching 7 bases. The V gene end was trimmed by 1 base and the J gene end by 2 bases; junction bases not matched to a gene: 5. The CDR3 runs to 16 residues. Per the germline V gene, CDR1 is SGHDN and CDR2 is FVKESK. CDR3 protein: CASSQGAGRAYNEQFF. DNA for the CDR3: TGTGCCAGCAGCCAAGGAGCGGGGAGAGCCTACAATGAGCAGTTCTTC.

This clone was counted a few times. CDR3 sequence: CASSQSQQGDLQPQHF. DNA of the CDR3: TGCGCCAGCAGTCAATCGCAACAGGGAGATCTTCAGCCCCAGCATTTT. The V call is TRBV23-1, the J call TRBJ1-5, with D possibly matching TRBD1 (6 bases). TRBV23-1 is assigned to the ORF class and has an uncertain function. This CDR3 has 16 amino acids. Trimming took off 0 bases at V and 6 bases at J, with 15 bases between the two ends.

The chain joins TRBV4-2 to TRBJ2-7; 9 bases match TRBD1. With 5 bases clipped from V and 7 bases from J, the junction kept 6 bases outside the gene matches. The CDR3 has 13 residues. In germline, CDR1 is LGHNA, CDR2 YNFKEQ. CDR3 residues: CASSEGQGWEQYF. DNA for the CDR3: TGTGCCAGCAGCGAGGGACAGGGATGGGAGCAGTACTTC.

The chain uses TRBV21-1 and TRBJ2-7; TRBD1, the table's D call, was not compared with the DNA. TRBV21-1 is tagged as a pseudogene. The CDR3 is made up of 16 amino acids. CDR3 sequence reads: CASSPRAGWSSYEQYF. Written as DNA, the CDR3 is TGTGCCAGCAGCCCCCGGGCAGGGTGGAGCTCCTACGAGCAGTACTTC.

The chain carries TRBV19 and TRBJ2-7; TRBD2 matches at 9 bases. Germline V CDR1 and CDR2: LNHDA, SQIVND (reference sequence). Trimming at V came to 5 bases and at J to 7 bases, leaving 6 bases not matched to a gene. The CDR3 consists of 13 residues. DNA of the CDR3: TGTGCCAGTAGTGGCCGACTAGCGGAAGAGCAGTACTTC. Amino acid sequence: CASSGRLAEEQYF.

This clone was detected a few times. The chain is built from TRBV7-9 and TRBJ2-2; 9 nucleotides align to TRBD1. There are 16 residues in the CDR3. Germline values: CDR1 SEHNR, CDR2 FQNEAQ (reference sequence). V lost 2 bases, J lost 7 bases, and 8 bases stayed unmatched. CDR3 in amino acids: CASSLIPGQGGGELFF. CDR3 bases: TGTGCCAGCAGCTTAATACCGGGACAGGGAGGCGGGGAGCTGTTTTTT.

With respect to this clone: Compared with germline, one end of the junction differs, possibly owing to a read error. The chain carries TRBV7-7 and TRBJ2-1, with 10 bases identical to TRBD1. The CDR3 spans 16 residues. Per the germline V gene, CDR1 is SSHAT and CDR2 is FNYEAQ (reference sequence). CDR3: CASSLGGQGPYNEQFF. DNA for the CDR3: TGTGCTAGCAGCTTAGGGGGACAGGGGCCCTACAATGAGCAGTTCTTC.

V is TRBV7-3 and J is TRBJ2-3, with D possibly being TRBD2 (7 bases). V was clipped by 2 bases and J by 3 bases, with 12 bases between them. CDR1 is SGHTA, CDR2 FQGTGA, per germline. The CDR3 extends over 15 amino acids. The CDR3 here is CASSLGGRGTDTQYF. The CDR3 DNA reads TGTGCCAGCAGCTTAGGGGGGCGGGGGACAGATACGCAGTATTTT. Full variable domain (remainder filled in from reference TRBV7-3 and TRBJ2-3): GAGVSQTPSNKVTEKGKYVELRCDPISGHTALYWYRQSLGQGPEFLIYFQGTGAADDSGLPNDRFFAVRPEGSVSTLKIQRTERGDSAVYLCASSLGGRGTDTQYFGPGTRLTVL.

The chain employs TRBV6-5 and TRBJ2-7, with TRBD1 identical over 10 bases. CDR1 MNHEY and CDR2 SVGAGI come from the germline V gene. The CDR3 length is 14 residues. V gave up 5 bases and J gave up 5 bases; unmatched junction bases: 6. CDR3 in DNA: TGTGCCAGCAGTCGGGACAGGGGTCTCCACGAGCAGTACTTC. Translation gives CASSRDRGLHEQYF.

The chain carries TRBV6-5 and TRBJ1-1, with D unclear. Germline CDR1 and CDR2: MNHEY and SVGAGI. This CDR3 has 12 amino acids. Trimming cost V 8 bases and J 0 bases, with 7 bases left between them. DNA for the CDR3: TGTGCCAGCTCGAGAATGAACACTGAAGCTTTCTTT. Its translation is CASSRMNTEAFF.

This clone was detected once. This chain joins TRBV4-2 and TRBJ2-1; TRBD1 aligns across 10 bases. V was pared by 8 bases and J by 3 bases, with 22 bases of the junction left unmatched. Germline CDR1 LGHNA, CDR2 YNFKEQ. The CDR3 consists of 20 residues. CDR3 sequence: CASRTTNGQGVRGGYNEQFF. CDR3 in DNA: TGTGCCAGCCGAACAACGAACGGACAGGGGGTCCGAGGTGGCTACAATGAGCAGTTCTTC.

This clone appeared a single time. V gene TRBV28 combines with J gene TRBJ2-7, with 7 bases matching TRBD2. Germline-derived CDR1 and CDR2 are MDHEN and SYDVKM. V trimming: 5 bases; J trimming: 5 bases; junction bases outside the gene matches: 15. The CDR3 length is 16 residues. CDR3: CASSTPRPGGRDEQYF. DNA of the CDR3: TGTGCCAGCAGTACACCCCGGCCCGGGGGGAGGGACGAGCAGTACTTC.

The chain uses TRBV5-1 and TRBJ2-7, with 9 bases aligning to TRBD1. V was pared by 4 bases and J by 3 bases, with 14 bases of the junction left unmatched. In germline, CDR1 is SGHRS, CDR2 YFSETQ. This CDR3 has 17 amino acids. In DNA, the CDR3 is TGCGCCAGCAGCCCCGGGGACAGGGTCCTAGCGGTCTACGAGCAGTACTTC. Translated, it gives CASSPGDRVLAVYEQYF.

The sample holds one count of this clone. The chain links TRBV19 to TRBJ2-2, with D maybe TRBD2 (5 bases). CDR3 size: 18 residues. CDR1 and CDR2 from the germline V gene are LNHDA and SQIVND (reference sequence). Trimming took off 6 bases at V and 5 bases at J, with 25 bases between the two ends. As DNA, the CDR3 is TGTGCCAGTAGCGACCGGGCCCTCGGACTCCTAAATACCGGGGAGCTGTTTTTT. Translated, it gives CASSDRALGLLNTGELFF.

J is TRBJ2-1 and V is TRBV7-3; 11 nucleotides match TRBD2. The V segment lost 5 bases and the J segment 2 bases; nucleotides outside the gene matches: 2. The germline V gene encodes CDR1 SGHTA and CDR2 FQGTGA. The CDR3 extends over 15 amino acids. The CDR3 region is CASSSSGGAYNEQFF. The CDR3, as DNA: TGTGCCAGCAGCAGTAGCGGGGGGGCCTACAATGAGCAGTTCTTC.

The chain has TRBV7-9 and TRBJ2-3; weak D call: TRBD2 (6 bases). CDR1 and CDR2 from the germline V gene are SEHNR and FQNEAQ (reference sequence). The CDR3 sequence is 15 residues long. The V gene lost 1 base and the J gene lost 6 bases, with 14 bases spanning the gap. The DNA for the CDR3 is TGTGCCAGCAGCTTAGTCTACGGCGGGATGGATACGCAGTATTTT. Residues: CASSLVYGGMDTQYF.

The table lists this clone with a count of one. The rearrangement joins TRBV11-2 to TRBJ1-5, with D possibly TRBD1 on 5 matching bases. Germline CDR1 and CDR2: SGHAT and FQNNGV. The CDR3 runs to 15 residues. Trimming removed 1 base from V and 0 bases from J, with 7 bases in between. CDR3 residues: CASSLGTISNQPQHF. In nucleotides, the CDR3 is TGTGCCAGCAGCTTAGGGACAATTAGCAATCAGCCCCAGCATTTT.

The rearrangement links TRBV7-3 to TRBJ2-7, with 10 positions matching TRBD1. The V and J ends lost 6 bases and 3 bases, in that order; junction bases with no gene match: 2. CDR3 size: 13 residues. CDR1 and CDR2 (germline): SGHTA, FQGTGA. In nucleotides, the CDR3 is TGTGCCAGCAGTCGGGACAGGGGCTACGAGCAGTACTTC. This codes for CASSRDRGYEQYF.

V is TRBV5-5 and J is TRBJ2-5; D is unclear. The germline V gene encodes CDR1 SGHKS and CDR2 YYEKEE (reference sequence). This CDR3 is 13 amino acids long. V lost 0 bases, J lost 2 bases, and 5 bases lay in between. CDR3 DNA: TGTGCCAGCAGCTTGGCTAATCAAGAGACCCAGTACTTC. It yields the protein CASSLANQETQYF.

The chain combines TRBV7-2 with TRBJ1-3; D perhaps matches TRBD1 (5 bases). The V end lost 5 bases, the J end lost 4 bases, and 18 bases lay between the germline ends. From germline, CDR1 is SGHTA and CDR2 FQGNSA. There are 16 residues in the CDR3. CDR3 protein: CASSPEGTTRGNTIYF. DNA for the CDR3: TGTGCCAGCAGCCCGGAAGGGACTACGAGAGGAAACACCATATATTTT.

In regard to this clone: Germline and junction disagree at one end, which may indicate a read error. The genes are TRBV7-9 and TRBJ2-7; D not resolved. Germline values: CDR1 SEHNR, CDR2 FQNEAQ (reference sequence). This CDR3 spans 12 amino acids. CDR3 loop: CSSSPTGYEQYF. In nucleotides, the CDR3 is TGTTCCAGCAGCCCTACTGGCTACGAGCAGTACTTC.

The CDR3 protein is CASSFSEGGSPLHF. DNA of the CDR3: TGTGCCAGCAGCTTTTCGGAGGGTGGTTCACCCCTCCACTTT. The chain has TRBV7-2 and TRBJ1-6; the D is unclear. V was trimmed by 3 bases and J by 9 bases, leaving 12 bases between them. The length of the CDR3 is 14 residues. From germline, CDR1 is SGHTA and CDR2 FQGNSA.

The rearrangement uses TRBV6-5 and TRBJ1-4; D not resolved. Germline CDR1 and CDR2: MNHEY and SVGAGI. Deletions cut 3 bases from V and 4 bases from J, with 12 bases between. The CDR3 runs to 15 residues. The CDR3 sequence: CASSYSKGDNEKLFF. CDR3 DNA sequence: TGTGCCAGCAGTTATTCAAAGGGAGATAATGAAAAACTGTTTTTT.

The rearrangement uses TRBV29-1 and TRBJ2-2; 8 nucleotides agree with TRBD1. The length of the CDR3 is 13 residues. The germline CDR1 and CDR2 sequences are SQVTM and ANQGSEA. The CDR3 DNA reads TGCAGTACTCAGGGGGCGCGAACCGGGGAGCTGTTTTTT. Protein sequence: CSTQGARTGELFF.